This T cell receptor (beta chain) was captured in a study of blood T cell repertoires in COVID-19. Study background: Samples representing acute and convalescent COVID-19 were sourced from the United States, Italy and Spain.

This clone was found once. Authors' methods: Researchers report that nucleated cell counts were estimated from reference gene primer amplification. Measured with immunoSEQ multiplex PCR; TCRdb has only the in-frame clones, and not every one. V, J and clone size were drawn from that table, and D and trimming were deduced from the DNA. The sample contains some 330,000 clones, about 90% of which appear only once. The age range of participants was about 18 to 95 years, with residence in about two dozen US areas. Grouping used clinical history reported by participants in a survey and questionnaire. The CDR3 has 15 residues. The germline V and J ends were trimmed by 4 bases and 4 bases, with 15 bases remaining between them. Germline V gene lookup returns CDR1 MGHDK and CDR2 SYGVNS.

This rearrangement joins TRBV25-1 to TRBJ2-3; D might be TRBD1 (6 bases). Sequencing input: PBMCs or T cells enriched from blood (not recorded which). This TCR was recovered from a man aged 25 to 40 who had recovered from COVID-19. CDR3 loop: CASSGLQGWSDTQYF. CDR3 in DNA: TGTGCCAGCAGTGGGCTACAGGGTTGGTCAGATACGCAGTATTTT.